The present T cell receptor (beta chain) was sequenced within a study of shared clonotypes between healthy human individuals. The naive CD8 subset, CD45RO-negative cells positively selected for CCR7, excluded terminally differentiated effector memory CD45RA+ cells. All donors were Caucasian adults living in Nashville, Tennessee. Concerning this clone: Its cognate antigen is unknown.

Running of the assay took place at deep level. Repertoires were generated with immunoSEQ multiplex PCR, while TCRdb's copy carries only in-frame clones and drops some. The data show 560,000 or so clones, around 96% seen once. Broader study findings: Clonotypes not shared had lower generation probabilities than those common to all four donors. Sampling covered nothing but blood. Tissue TCR repertoires likely differ from those found in blood.

CDR1 and CDR2 (germline): SNHLY, FYNNEI. This CDR3 is built from 17 residues. V trimming: 3 bases; J trimming: 2 bases; junction bases outside the gene matches: 9. This rearrangement joins TRBV2 to TRBJ2-1, with TRBD2 identical over 8 bases. What was sequenced was naive CD8+ T cells sorted from blood. This clonotype was obtained from a woman aged 30 to 39 in good health. The chain's CDR3 is CASSEYPGGRTYNEQFF. Here the CDR3 DNA reads TGTGCCAGCAGTGAGTATCCTGGCGGGAGGACCTACAATGAGCAGTTCTTC.